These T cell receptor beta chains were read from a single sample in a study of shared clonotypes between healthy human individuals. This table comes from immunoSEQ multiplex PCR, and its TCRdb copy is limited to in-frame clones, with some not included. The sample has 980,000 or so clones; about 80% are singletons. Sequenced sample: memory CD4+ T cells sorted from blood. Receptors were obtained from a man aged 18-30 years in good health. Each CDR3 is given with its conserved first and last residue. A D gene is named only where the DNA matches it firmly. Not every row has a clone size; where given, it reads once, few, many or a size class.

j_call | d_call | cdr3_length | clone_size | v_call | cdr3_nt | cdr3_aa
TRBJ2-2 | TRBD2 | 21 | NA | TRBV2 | TGTGCCAGCAGTGAAGTGGGGACTTTTTACGGGACTAGCGGGAGCACCGGGGAGCTGTTTTTT | CASSEVGTFYGTSGSTGELFF
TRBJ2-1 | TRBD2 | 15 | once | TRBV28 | TGTGCCAGCCAATCTTCGGGACTAGGGTACAATGAGCAGTTCTTC | CASQSSGLGYNEQFF
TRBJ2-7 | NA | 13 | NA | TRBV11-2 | TGTGCCAGCAGCTTGCTACAGGGTTACGAGCAGTACTTC | CASSLLQGYEQYF
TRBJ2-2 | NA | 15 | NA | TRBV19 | TGTGCCAGTAGTATAATAAGCCAGAGCGGTTCGGAGCTGTTTTTT | CASSIISQSGSELFF
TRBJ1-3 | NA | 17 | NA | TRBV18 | TGTGCCAGCTCACCATTTGGGGAAGGCTCCTCTGGAAACACCATATATTTT | CASSPFGEGSSGNTIYF
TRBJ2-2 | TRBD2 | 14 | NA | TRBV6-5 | TGTGCCATCACGGCGGGAGATTACACCGGGGAGCTGTTTTTT | CAITAGDYTGELFF
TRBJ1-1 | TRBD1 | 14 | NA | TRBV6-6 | TGTGCCAGCAAACCACAGGGGATGAACACTGAAGCTTTCTTT | CASKPQGMNTEAFF
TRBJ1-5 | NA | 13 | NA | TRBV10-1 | TGCGCCAGCAGTGAGAGATTAGGTCAGCCCCAGCATTTT | CASSERLGQPQHF
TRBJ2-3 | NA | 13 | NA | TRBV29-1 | TGCAGCGTTGGAGGGACTAGCACAGATACGCAGTATTTT | CSVGGTSTDTQYF
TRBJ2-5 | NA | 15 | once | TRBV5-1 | TGCGCCAGCAGCTTGGGCGGGACAAATAAAGAGACCCAGTACTTC | CASSLGGTNKETQYF
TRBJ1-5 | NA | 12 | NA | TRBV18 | TGTGCCAGCTCACCACCGGGTCAGCCCCAGCATTTT | CASSPPGQPQHF
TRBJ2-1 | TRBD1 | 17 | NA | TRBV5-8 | TGTGCCAGCAGCTTCAGTACCGGGACAGGGGGTAACAATGAGCAGTTCTTC | CASSFSTGTGGNNEQFF
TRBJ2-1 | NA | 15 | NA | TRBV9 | TGTGCCAGCAGCTCAGGGAGGGGGACGGACAATGAGCAGTTCTTC | CASSSGRGTDNEQFF
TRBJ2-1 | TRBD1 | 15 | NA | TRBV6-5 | TGTGCCAGCAGTTACCAAACGACAGGGTTCGGTGAGCAGTTCTTC | CASSYQTTGFGEQFF
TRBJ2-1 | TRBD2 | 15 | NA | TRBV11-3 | TGTGCCAGCAGCCTACCGGGACTAGCGGTGGATGAGCAGTTCTTC | CASSLPGLAVDEQFF
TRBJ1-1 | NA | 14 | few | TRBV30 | TGTGCCTGGAGTCCATCGGGAGAGGGGACTGAAGCTTTCTTT | CAWSPSGEGTEAFF
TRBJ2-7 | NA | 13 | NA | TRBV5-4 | TGTGCCAGCAGCTTTGCTAGCGCAAAGGAGCAGTACTTC | CASSFASAKEQYF
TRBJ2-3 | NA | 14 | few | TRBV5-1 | TGCGCCAGCAGCTTGGCAGGGAGCACAGATACGCAGTATTTT | CASSLAGSTDTQYF
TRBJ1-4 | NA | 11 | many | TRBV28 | TGTGCCCTGTGGAGTGGTGAAAAACTGTTTTTT | CALWSGEKLFF
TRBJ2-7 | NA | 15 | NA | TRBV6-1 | TGTGCCAGCAGTGAAGCGAGGAACCCGGCCTACGAGCAGTACTTC | CASSEARNPAYEQYF
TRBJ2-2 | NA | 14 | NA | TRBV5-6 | TGTGCCAGCAGCCGGGACTTGAACACCGGGGAGCTGTTTTTT | CASSRDLNTGELFF
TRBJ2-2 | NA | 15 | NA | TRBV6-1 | TGTGCCAGCACCCTGATCTTCACGAACACCGGGGAGCTGTTTTTT | CASTLIFTNTGELFF
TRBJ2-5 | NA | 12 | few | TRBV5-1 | TGCGCCAGCAGCTTAGCCCAAGAGACCCAGTACTTC | CASSLAQETQYF
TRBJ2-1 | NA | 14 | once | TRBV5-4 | TGTGCCAGCAGCTCCCCTGCCGACTACAATGAGCAGTTCTTC | CASSSPADYNEQFF
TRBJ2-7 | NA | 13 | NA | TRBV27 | TGTGCCAGCAGTTTATCGTACGGGAACGAGCAGTACTTC | CASSLSYGNEQYF
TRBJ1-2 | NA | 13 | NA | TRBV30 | TGTGCCTGGAGTGAGGGACAACACCGGGGCTACACCTTC | CAWSEGQHRGYTF
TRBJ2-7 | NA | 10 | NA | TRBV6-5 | TGTGCCAGACTTTCACACGAGCAGTACTTC | CARLSHEQYF
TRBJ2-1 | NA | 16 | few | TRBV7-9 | TGTGCCAGCAGCTTAGTGTCCGGAAAGAACTACAATGAGCAGTTCTTC | CASSLVSGKNYNEQFF
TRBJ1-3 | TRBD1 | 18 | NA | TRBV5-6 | TGTGCCAGCAGCTCCGCCCGGGACAGGTCCCGCTCTGGAAACACCATATATTTT | CASSSARDRSRSGNTIYF
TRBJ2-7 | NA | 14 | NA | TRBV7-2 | TGTGCCAGCAGCCCGGGACTCCTTCCCTACGAGCAGTACTTC | CASSPGLLPYEQYF
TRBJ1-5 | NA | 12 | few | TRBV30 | TGTGCCTGGAGTGTACAGATGGGTCCACAGCATTTT | CAWSVQMGPQHF
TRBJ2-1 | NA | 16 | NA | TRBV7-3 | TGTGCCAGCAGCTTATCGGGACACTCGACGGACAATGAGCAGTTCTTC | CASSLSGHSTDNEQFF
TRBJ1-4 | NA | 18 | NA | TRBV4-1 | TGCGCCAGCAGCCCCCGGGGTCCGGGGGAGATCTCCTATGAAAAACTGTTTTTT | CASSPRGPGEISYEKLFF
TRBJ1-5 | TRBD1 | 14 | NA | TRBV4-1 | TGCGCCAGCAGCCTGGGACAGGGTAGTCAGCCCCAGCATTTT | CASSLGQGSQPQHF
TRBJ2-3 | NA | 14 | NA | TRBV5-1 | TGCGCCAGCAGCCCTACGGGGGGCACAGATACGCAGTATTTT | CASSPTGGTDTQYF
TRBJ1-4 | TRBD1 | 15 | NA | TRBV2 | TGTGCCAGCACCGGCCAGGGGGTAACTAATGAAAAACTGTTTTTT | CASTGQGVTNEKLFF
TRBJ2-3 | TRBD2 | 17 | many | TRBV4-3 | TGCGCCAGCAGCCAAGAGAAGCGGGAGGGCCTTACAGATACGCAGTATTTT | CASSQEKREGLTDTQYF
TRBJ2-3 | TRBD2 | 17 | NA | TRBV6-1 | TGTGCCAGCAGTGAAGTTAGAGCGGGAGCGGGGACAGATACGCAGTATTTT | CASSEVRAGAGTDTQYF
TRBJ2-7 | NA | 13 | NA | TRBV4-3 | TGCGCCAGCAGCCGGTCGGGGGAGGACGAGCAGTACTTC | CASSRSGEDEQYF
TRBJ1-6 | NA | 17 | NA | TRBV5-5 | TGTGCCAGCAGCTTGGCACCAAATACAGGCTATAATTCACCCCTCCACTTT | CASSLAPNTGYNSPLHF
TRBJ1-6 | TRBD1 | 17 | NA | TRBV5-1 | TGCGCCAGCAGCCCAGACCCTCGCAGGGGGTTAGGTTCACCCCTCCACTTT | CASSPDPRRGLGSPLHF
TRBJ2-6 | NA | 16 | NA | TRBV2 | TGTGCCAGCAAGGCGGGAATACTCTCTGGGGCCAACGTCCTGACTTTC | CASKAGILSGANVLTF
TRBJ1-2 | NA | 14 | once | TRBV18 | TGTGCCAGCTCACCACCGGCCGGGTTGGGCGGCTACACCTTC | CASSPPAGLGGYTF
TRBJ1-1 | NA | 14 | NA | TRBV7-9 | TGTGCCAGCAGCATTACGACGGTGAACACTGAAGCTTTCTTT | CASSITTVNTEAFF